The 2 T cell receptor beta chains below come from one sample, sequenced in a study of CD4 T cells in relation to SARS-CoV-2 and coronaviruses. Unexposed donor CD4+ T cells date from 2011-2018, before the COVID-19 pandemic. Isolation of CD4+ T cells took place after 10 days in culture. Sequencing used immunoSEQ multiplex PCR; TCRdb keeps in-frame clones, though not all of them. The data show some 29,000 clones, nearly 80% seen once. No antigen has been assigned to these receptors. Sample: CD4+ T cells from PBMCs, cultured in vitro. The receptors were gathered from a human donor in good health.

V gene TRBV19 combines with J gene TRBJ1-5; 7 bases are shared with TRBD1. The junction had 5 bases not matched to a gene; V was cut back by 3 bases and J by 3 bases. This CDR3 region has 15 residues. From germline, CDR1 is LNHDA and CDR2 SQIVND (reference sequence). The CDR3 is CASSIDRAANQPQHF. CDR3 in DNA: TGTGCCAGTAGTATTGACAGGGCGGCCAATCAGCCCCAGCATTTT.

Comment on this clone: The DNA is omitted, as the CDR3 cannot be located on it reliably, and the CDR3 follows TCRdb's listing. The J gene is TRBJ2-1, the V gene TRBV5-1; TRBD2 reflects the table's D call only, with no check against the DNA. The CDR3 has 16 residues if both end residues are counted. CDR1 and CDR2 (germline): SGHRS, YFSETQ. The CDR3 region is CASSLVGGGALRGAFF.